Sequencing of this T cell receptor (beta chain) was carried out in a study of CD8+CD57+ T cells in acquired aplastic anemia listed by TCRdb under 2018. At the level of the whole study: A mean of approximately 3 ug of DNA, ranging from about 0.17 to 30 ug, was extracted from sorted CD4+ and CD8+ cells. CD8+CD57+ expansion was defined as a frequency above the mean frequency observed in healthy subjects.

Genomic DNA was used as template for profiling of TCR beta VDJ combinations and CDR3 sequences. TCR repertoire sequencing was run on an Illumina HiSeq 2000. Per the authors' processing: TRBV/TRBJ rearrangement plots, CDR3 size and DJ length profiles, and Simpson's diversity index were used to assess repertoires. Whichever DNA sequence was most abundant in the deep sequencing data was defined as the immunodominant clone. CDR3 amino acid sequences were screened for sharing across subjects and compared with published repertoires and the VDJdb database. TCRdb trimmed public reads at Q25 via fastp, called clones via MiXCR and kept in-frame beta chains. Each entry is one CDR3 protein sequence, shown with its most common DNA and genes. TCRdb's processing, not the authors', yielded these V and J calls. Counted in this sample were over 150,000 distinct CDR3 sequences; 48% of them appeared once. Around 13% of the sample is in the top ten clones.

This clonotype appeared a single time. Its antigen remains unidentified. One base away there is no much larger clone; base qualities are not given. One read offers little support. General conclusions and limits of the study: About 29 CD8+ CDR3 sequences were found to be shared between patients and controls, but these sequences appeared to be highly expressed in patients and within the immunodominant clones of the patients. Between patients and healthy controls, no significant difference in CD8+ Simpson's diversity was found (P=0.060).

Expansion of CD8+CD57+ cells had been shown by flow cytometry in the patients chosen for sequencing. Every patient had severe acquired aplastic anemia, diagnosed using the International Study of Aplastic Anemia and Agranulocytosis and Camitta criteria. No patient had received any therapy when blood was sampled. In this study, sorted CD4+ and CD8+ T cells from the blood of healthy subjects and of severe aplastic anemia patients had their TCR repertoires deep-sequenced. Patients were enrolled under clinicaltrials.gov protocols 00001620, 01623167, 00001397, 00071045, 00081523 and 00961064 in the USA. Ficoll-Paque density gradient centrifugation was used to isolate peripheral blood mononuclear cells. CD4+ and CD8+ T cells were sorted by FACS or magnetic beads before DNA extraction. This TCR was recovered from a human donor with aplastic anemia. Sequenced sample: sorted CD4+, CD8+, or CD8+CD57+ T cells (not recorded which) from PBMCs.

The CDR3 protein is CASSYGWANYGYTF. The nucleotide sequence is given as TGTGCCAGCAGTTACGGGTGGGCTAACTATGGCTACACCTTC. Here the chain combines TRBV6-2 or TRBV6-3 and TRBJ1-2; too little of a D gene remains to name it. Looking up the germline V gene yields CDR1 MNHEY and CDR2 SVGEGT. The CDR3 goes from the cysteine to the phenylalanine over 14 residues. Here the CDR3 DNA is all that survives: 42 bases in frame from base 1. At the junction V is shortened by 2 bases and J by 0 bases, with 7 bases in between.